This TCR beta chain was captured by sequencing in a study of blood T cell repertoires in COVID-19. The CDR3 is 15 residues long. Germline V gene sequence: CDR1 LNHNV, CDR2 YYDKDF (reference sequence). Trimming stripped 0 bases from V and 2 bases from J, with 10 bases between. This clone was seen only a few times. Source study methods: Estimated nucleated cell counts came from reference gene primer amplification. Produced via immunoSEQ multiplex PCR; TCRdb's table is partial and in-frame only. V, J and clone size are taken as reported in that table, and D and trimming were inferred from the DNA itself. The sample holds more than 75,000 clones, 80% to 85% seen once.

Sequenced sample: peripheral blood. The J gene is TRBJ1-2, the V gene TRBV15, with D perhaps matching TRBD1 (5 bases). This TCR derives from a woman of 80 years or more with active or convalescent COVID-19. CDR3: CATSRDPTANYGYTF. DNA for the CDR3: TGTGCCACCAGCAGAGATCCGACAGCAAACTATGGCTACACCTTC.